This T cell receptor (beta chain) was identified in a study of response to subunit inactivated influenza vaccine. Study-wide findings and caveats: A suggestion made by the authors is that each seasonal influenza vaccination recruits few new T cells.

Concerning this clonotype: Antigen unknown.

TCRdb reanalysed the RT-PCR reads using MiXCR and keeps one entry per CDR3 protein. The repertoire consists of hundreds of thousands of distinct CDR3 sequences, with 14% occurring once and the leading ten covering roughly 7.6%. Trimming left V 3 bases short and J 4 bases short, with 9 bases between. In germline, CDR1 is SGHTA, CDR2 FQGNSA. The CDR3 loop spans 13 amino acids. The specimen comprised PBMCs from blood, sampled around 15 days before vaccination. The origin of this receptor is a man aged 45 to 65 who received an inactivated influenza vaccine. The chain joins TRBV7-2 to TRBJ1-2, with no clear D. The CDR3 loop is CASSFLTGYGYTF. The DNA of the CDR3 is TGTGCCAGCAGCTTTTTAACTGGCTATGGCTACACCTTC.